Sequencing of this T cell receptor beta chain was carried out in a study of regulatory T cells in long-lasting Graves disease. Construction of the TCR beta libraries employed iRepertoire HTBI primers in conjunction with Arm-PCR of CDR3 regions. TCRdb recomputed calls from the multiplex PCR reads with MiXCR, one row per CDR3 protein. The sample has hundreds of thousands of distinct CDR3 sequences; about 16% are singletons. Deletions cut 0 bases from V and 4 bases from J, with 10 bases between. CDR1 SEHNR and CDR2 FQNEAQ come from the germline V gene (reference sequence). The CDR3 is 14 residues long. This clonotype was observed many times. The antigen is undetermined. Time point denoted: newly diagnosed GD, antithyroid drugs for less than 3 months. Making the TCR library involved RNA that had been extracted from PBMCs. Study-wide findings and caveats: Patients with persistent disease showed a bias toward TRBV28, TRBJ1-2 and TRBJ2-5.

The sample was also reused in another study, on T cells in Graves' hyperthyroidism and ophthalmopathy. That source reports: HTBI primers drove first-round RT-PCR of the TCR CDR3. With a median lead of approximately 6.4 months before onset, the model predicted ophthalmopathy.

J is TRBJ2-7 and V is TRBV7-9, with a weak D call TRBD2 (6 bases). The starting material was peripheral blood mononuclear cells (PBMCs), obtained at new diagnosis, from a patient treated with antithyroid drugs. This TCR came from a woman in her twenties or thirties with Graves disease. The DNA of the CDR3 is TGTGCCAGCAGCTTAGCCGGGACTCCTTACGAGCAGTACTTC. Encoded protein: CASSLAGTPYEQYF.